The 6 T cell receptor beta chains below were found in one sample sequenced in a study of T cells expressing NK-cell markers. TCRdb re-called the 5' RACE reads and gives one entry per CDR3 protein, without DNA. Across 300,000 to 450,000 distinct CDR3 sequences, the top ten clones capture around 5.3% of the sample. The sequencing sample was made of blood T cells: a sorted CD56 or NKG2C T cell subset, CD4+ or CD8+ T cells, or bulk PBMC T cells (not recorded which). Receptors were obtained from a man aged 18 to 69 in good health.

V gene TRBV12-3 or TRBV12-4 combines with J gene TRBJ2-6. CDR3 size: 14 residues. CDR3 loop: CASSRDSGANVLTF.

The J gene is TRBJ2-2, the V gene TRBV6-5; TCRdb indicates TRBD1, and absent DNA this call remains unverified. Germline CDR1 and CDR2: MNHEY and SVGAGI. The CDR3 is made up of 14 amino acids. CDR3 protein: CASSYYGTTGELFF.

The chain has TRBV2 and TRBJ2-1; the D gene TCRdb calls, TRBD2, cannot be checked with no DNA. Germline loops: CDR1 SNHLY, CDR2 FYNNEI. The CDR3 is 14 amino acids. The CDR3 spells CASSDWGSNPRQFF.

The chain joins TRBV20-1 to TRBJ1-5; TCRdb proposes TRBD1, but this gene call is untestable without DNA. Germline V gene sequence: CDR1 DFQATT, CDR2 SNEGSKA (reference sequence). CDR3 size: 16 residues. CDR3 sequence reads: CSARGGTGGNNQPQHF.

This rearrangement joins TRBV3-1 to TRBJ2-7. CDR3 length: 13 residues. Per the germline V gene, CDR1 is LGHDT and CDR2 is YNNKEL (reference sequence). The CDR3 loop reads CASSPGWSGEQYF.

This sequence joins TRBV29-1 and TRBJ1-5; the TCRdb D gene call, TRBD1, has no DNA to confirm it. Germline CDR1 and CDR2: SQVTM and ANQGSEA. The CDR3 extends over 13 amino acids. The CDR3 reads CSVASGLGGPQHF.